This T cell receptor beta chain was sequenced for a study of blood T cell repertoires in COVID-19. Whole-study context: Acute and convalescent COVID-19 samples came from the United States, Italy and Spain.

As handled by the study authors: Nucleated cell counts were estimated from reference gene primer amplification. Libraries were prepared by immunoSEQ multiplex PCR; TCRdb keeps only in-frame clonotypes and omits some of them. The DNA gave D and trimming, while V, J and clone size come from that table. Counted here are roughly 30,000 clones, almost 80% occurring once; the ten biggest clones make up about 7.9%. Trimming took 5 bases from V and 10 from J; bases not matched to a gene: 11. Germline CDR1 reads MDHEN; CDR2 reads SYDVKM. The CDR3 is 13 residues long. V is TRBV28 and J is TRBJ2-7, with 7 bases that match TRBD1. This clonotype was obtained from a woman aged 55-70 years with acute or convalescent COVID-19. Sequences were obtained from peripheral blood. CDR3 residues: CASSPPGQAGQYF. The CDR3 region has the DNA TGTGCCAGCAGTCCGCCCGGACAGGCGGGTCAGTACTTC.